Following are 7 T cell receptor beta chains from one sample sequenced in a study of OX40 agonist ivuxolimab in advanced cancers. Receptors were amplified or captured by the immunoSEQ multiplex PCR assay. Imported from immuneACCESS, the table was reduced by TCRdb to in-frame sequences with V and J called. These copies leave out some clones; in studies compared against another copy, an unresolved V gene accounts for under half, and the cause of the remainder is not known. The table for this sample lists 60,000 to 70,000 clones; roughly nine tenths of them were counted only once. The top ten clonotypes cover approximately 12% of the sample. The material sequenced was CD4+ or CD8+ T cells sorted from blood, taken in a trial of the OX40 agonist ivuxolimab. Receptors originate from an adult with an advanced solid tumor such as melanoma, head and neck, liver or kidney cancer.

CDR3 loop: CASSQEFSGSYEQYF. As DNA, the CDR3 is TGTGCCAGCAGCCAAGAGTTTAGCGGGAGTTACGAGCAGTACTTC. The V and J genes are TRBV14 and TRBJ2-7, with 9 positions matching TRBD2. The CDR3 consists of 15 residues. Germline CDR1 and CDR2: SGHDN and FVKESK. V shed 0 bases and J 4 bases; nucleotides not matched to a gene: 4.

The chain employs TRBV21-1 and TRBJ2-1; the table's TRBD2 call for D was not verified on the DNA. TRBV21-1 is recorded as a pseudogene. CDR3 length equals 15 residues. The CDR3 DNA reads TGTGCCAGCAGCGGGCCCCTAGCGGGAGTAGCTGAGCAGTTCTTC. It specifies CASSGPLAGVAEQFF.

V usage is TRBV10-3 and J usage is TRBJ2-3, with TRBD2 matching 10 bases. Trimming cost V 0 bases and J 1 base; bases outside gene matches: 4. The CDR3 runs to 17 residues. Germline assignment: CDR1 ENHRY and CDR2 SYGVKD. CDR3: CAISESWGTSGTDTQYF. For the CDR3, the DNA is TGTGCCATCAGTGAGTCGTGGGGGACTAGCGGCACAGATACGCAGTATTTT.

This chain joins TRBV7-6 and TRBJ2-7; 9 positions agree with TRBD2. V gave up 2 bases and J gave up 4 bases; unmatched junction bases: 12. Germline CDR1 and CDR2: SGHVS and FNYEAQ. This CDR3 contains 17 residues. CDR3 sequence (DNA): TGTGCCAGCAGCTTATTCGGGTCCGCGCGGGAGGGGTACGAGCAGTACTTC. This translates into CASSLFGSAREGYEQYF.

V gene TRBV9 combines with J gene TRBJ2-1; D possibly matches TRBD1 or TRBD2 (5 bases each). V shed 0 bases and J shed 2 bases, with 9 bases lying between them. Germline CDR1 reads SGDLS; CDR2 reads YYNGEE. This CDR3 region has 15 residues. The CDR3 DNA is TGTGCCAGCAGCGTAGCCGGGACCCCCTACAATGAGCAGTTCTTC. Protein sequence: CASSVAGTPYNEQFF.

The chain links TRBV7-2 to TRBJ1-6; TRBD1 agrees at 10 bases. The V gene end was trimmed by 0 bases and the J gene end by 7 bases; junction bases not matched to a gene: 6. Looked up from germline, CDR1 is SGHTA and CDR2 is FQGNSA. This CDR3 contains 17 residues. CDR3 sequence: CASSLAGTGEWNSPLHF. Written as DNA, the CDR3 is TGTGCCAGCAGCTTAGCCGGGACAGGGGAGTGGAATTCACCCCTCCACTTT.

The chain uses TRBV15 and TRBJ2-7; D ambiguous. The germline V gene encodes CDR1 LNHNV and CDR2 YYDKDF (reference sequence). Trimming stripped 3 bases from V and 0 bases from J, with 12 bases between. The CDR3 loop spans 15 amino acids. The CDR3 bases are TGTGCCACCAGCAGGCTCCCGCTGGCCTCCTACGAGCAGTACTTC. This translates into CATSRLPLASYEQYF.